The present T cell receptor (beta chain) was sequenced within a study of blood T cells in healthy people across ages. The study's findings and limits: One million T cells yielded diversity estimates that were considered underestimates. Among long-lived donors, naive CD4+ cells were more numerous and diversity higher than in aged donors.

V dropped 3 bases and J dropped 13; count of bases not matched to a gene: 3. CDR3 length equals 12 residues. This clonotype has only a few counts. Its matching antigen is unknown. A J-beta primer mix and a sample-barcoded 5' primer were used in a second PCR of about 7 to 12 cycles. Each cDNA molecule was tagged by a template-switch adaptor that had 12 random nucleotides. TCRdb fed the 5' RACE reads into MiXCR, producing one record per CDR3 protein. The data contain about 1.8 million distinct CDR3 sequences, around half of them singletons. The chain has TRBV12-3 or TRBV12-4 and TRBJ2-1; 10 nucleotides match TRBD2. The sequencing sample was made of blood. The TCR was taken from a woman aged 40-49 years in good health. The CDR3 is CASSFPSGGQFF. CDR3 DNA sequence: TGTGCCAGCAGTTTCCCTAGCGGGGGTCAGTTCTTC.